One T cell receptor (beta chain) is described in this entry. This CDR3 contains 16 residues. The V end was cut by 2 bases, the J end by 3 bases, with 16 bases between. Germline V gene sequence: CDR1 MNHEY, CDR2 SMNVEV (reference sequence). The record originates from a study of shared clonotypes between healthy human individuals. On the study more broadly: The study used three CD4 naive, three CD4 memory, two CD8 naive and one CD8 memory plate per donor.

Terminally differentiated effector memory CD45RA+ cells were excluded from the naive CD8 cells, which were CD45RO-negative and positively selected for CCR7. Deep-level settings were used for running the assay. Genomic DNA (from each subset) was split evenly across several immunoSEQ plates. Here immunoSEQ multiplex PCR was the method, and the copy in TCRdb shows in-frame clones only, minus some. There are roughly 2,000,000 clones in the sample; over 85% occur only once, and more than 1.5% lies in the top ten. The receptor's source is a man in his late teens or twenties in good health. Some clones in this sample may be carry-over from other donors' samples. Sequenced material: naive CD8+ T cells from PBMCs. The chain combines TRBV27 with TRBJ1-1; D uncertain. The CDR3 DNA sequence: TGTGCCAGCAGTTTACAACTGGAGGGAATGGACACTGAAGCTTTCTTT. Translating it yields CASSLQLEGMDTEAFF.